Below, 10 T cell receptor beta chains from the same sample are listed, as sequenced in a study of cytomegalovirus exposure and HLA in healthy donors. With 60 Vbeta and 13 Jbeta primers, the PCR was carried out. The data were produced by immunoSEQ multiplex PCR, yet TCRdb's version contains in-frame clones alone and is incomplete. Altogether under 85,000 clones are present, roughly 79% being singletons, with the ten largest covering approximately 1.5%. Sequenced: PBMCs. The receptors stem from a man in his forties in good health and CMV-seronegative.

The genes are TRBV27 and TRBJ2-7; tentatively, D is TRBD2 (6 bases). The CDR3 spans 15 residues. Deletions cut 3 bases from V and 2 bases from J, with 14 bases between. Per germline, CDR1 MNHEY and CDR2 SMNVEV (reference sequence). CDR3 nucleotide sequence: TGTGCCAGCAGTTTGAATTTCGGGAGCGCCTACGAGCAGTACTTC. Translated, it gives CASSLNFGSAYEQYF.

The chain joins TRBV7-2 to TRBJ1-5; 10 bases line up with TRBD1. J gave up 7 bases and V 4 bases, and 7 bases lay outside the gene matches. CDR3 length: 15 residues. CDR1 and CDR2 (germline): SGHTA, FQGNSA. As DNA, the CDR3 is TGTGCCAGCAGCTCGACAGGGGGCGCGAGGCAGCCCCAGCATTTT. Encoded protein: CASSSTGGARQPQHF.

V gene TRBV7-9 combines with J gene TRBJ2-1; 10 bases agree with TRBD2. This CDR3 has 14 amino acids. CDR1 SEHNR and CDR2 FQNEAQ come from the germline V gene (reference sequence). Trimming took 3 bases from V and 6 from J; bases not matched to a gene: 2. CDR3 protein: CASSFWTSGNEQFF. The DNA of the CDR3 is TGTGCCAGCAGCTTCTGGACTAGCGGCAATGAGCAGTTCTTC.

The chain couples TRBV29-1 to TRBJ1-2; D possibly corresponds to TRBD1 (5 bases). V was trimmed by 6 bases and J by 7 bases, leaving 15 bases between them. This CDR3 is built from 12 residues. Germline V gene lookup returns CDR1 SQVTM and CDR2 ANQGSEA. For the CDR3, the DNA is TGCAGCGTAGGGGATACACAATTTGGCTACACCTTC. Translated: CSVGDTQFGYTF. Using reference TRBV29-1 and TRBJ1-2 for the parts outside the CDR3, the full variable domain is SAVISQKPSRDICQRGTSLTIQCQVDSQVTMMFWYRQQPGQSLTLIATANQGSEATYESGFVIDKFPISRPNLTFSTLTVSNMSPEDSSIYLCSVGDTQFGYTFGSGTRLTVV.

This chain uses TRBV4-2 with TRBJ1-4; D is undetermined. The ends were cut back, 1 base at V and 0 bases at J, with 12 bases in the middle. The CDR3 has 17 amino acids. Germline CDR1 and CDR2: LGHNA and YNFKEQ. CDR3 residues: CASSQGASRSTNEKLFF. CDR3 DNA: TGTGCCAGCAGCCAAGGGGCCTCGCGTTCAACTAATGAAAAACTGTTTTTT.

With respect to this clone: A junction end diverges from the germline sequence, so it may reflect a read error. The chain combines TRBV7-9 with TRBJ2-5; TRBD1 matches at 7 bases. This CDR3 contains 15 residues. Germline V gene sequence: CDR1 SEHNR, CDR2 FQNEAQ (reference sequence). The CDR3 DNA is TGTTCCAGCAGCTTAAGGCGGACAGGCCAAGAGACCCAGTACTTC. Protein product: CSSSLRRTGQETQYF.

The CDR3 DNA reads TGTGCCAGCAGTTACTTAGCGGGGGGCACAGATACGCAGTATTTT. Translated, it gives CASSYLAGGTDTQYF. The rearrangement joins TRBV6-6 to TRBJ2-3, with 9 bases identical to TRBD2. Germline CDR1 reads MNHNY; CDR2 reads SVGAGI (reference sequence). CDR3 size: 15 residues. J was trimmed by 1 base and V by 1 base; bases with no gene match: 0.

This sequence joins TRBV9 and TRBJ2-1; 10 nucleotides agree with TRBD2. CDR1 and CDR2 (germline): SGDLS, YYNGEE. V was clipped by 3 bases and J by 2 bases; unmatched bases: 5. The length of the CDR3 is 16 residues. CDR3 in DNA: TGTGCCAGCAGCGGGCCTAGCGGGGGCGCCTACAATGAGCAGTTCTTC. Amino acids: CASSGPSGGAYNEQFF.

Comments on this clone: Other DNA sequences in this sample translate to the same CDR3. V is TRBV7-3 and J is TRBJ2-5, with TRBD2 matching over 12 bases. The germline V gene encodes CDR1 SGHTA and CDR2 FQGTGA. CDR3 size: 15 residues. Trimming at V came to 5 bases and at J to 5 bases, leaving 6 bases not matched to a gene. The DNA of the CDR3 is TGTGCCAGCAGCCTGCTAGCGGGAGGGTTGGAGACCCAGTACTTC. As protein: CASSLLAGGLETQYF.

V gene TRBV4-2 combines with J gene TRBJ2-1; 9 nucleotides match TRBD1. Looked up from germline, CDR1 is LGHNA and CDR2 is YNFKEQ. J was trimmed by 10 bases and V by 3 bases; bases with no gene match: 7. The CDR3 covers 14 residues. CDR3 sequence: CASSHGTGKDEQFF. The CDR3 DNA sequence: TGTGCCAGCAGCCACGGGACAGGGAAGGACGAGCAGTTCTTC.